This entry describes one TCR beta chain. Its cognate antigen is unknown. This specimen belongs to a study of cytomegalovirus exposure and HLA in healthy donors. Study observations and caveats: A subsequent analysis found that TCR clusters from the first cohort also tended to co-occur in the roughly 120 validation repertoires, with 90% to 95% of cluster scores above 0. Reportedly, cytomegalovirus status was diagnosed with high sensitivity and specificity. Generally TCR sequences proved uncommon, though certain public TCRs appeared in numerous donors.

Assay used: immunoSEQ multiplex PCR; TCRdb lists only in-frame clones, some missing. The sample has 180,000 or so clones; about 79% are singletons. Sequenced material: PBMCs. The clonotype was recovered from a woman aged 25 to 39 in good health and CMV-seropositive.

The CDR3 loop reads CASSYSVQGFSEQYF. CDR3 nucleotide sequence: TGTGCCAGCAGTTACTCTGTCCAGGGCTTCTCCGAGCAGTACTTC. V usage is TRBV6-6 and J usage is TRBJ2-7; D is perhaps TRBD1 (5 bases). V was pared by 0 bases and J by 6 bases, with 15 bases between. The CDR3 runs 15 residues. The V gene's germline CDR1 is MNHNY and CDR2 SVGAGI (reference sequence).